This TCR beta chain was sequenced during a study of cytomegalovirus exposure and HLA in healthy donors. PCR employed 60 Vbeta and 13 Jbeta primers. Method: immunoSEQ multiplex PCR; TCRdb's copy keeps in-frame clones and lacks some. The sample yields 150,000 to 200,000 clones, 70% to 85% seen once. Germline-derived CDR1 and CDR2 are SGHRS and YFSETQ. The V end lost 6 bases, the J end lost 1 base, and 14 bases lay between the germline ends. The CDR3 is 14 amino acids. To note about this clone: Its specificity is not known.

Whole-study results and caveats: The study reported that TCR beta sequences accurately predicted HLA-A and HLA-B alleles in most subjects. Evidence from a later analysis indicated that most CMV-associated TCR beta chains looked HLA-restricted.

V is TRBV5-1 and J is TRBJ2-7, with D perhaps TRBD1 (7 bases). The sequence was obtained from a male donor in good health and CMV-seronegative. Sequenced material: PBMCs. In DNA, the CDR3 is TGCGCCAGCAAGACGGGGGACAGTTCCTACGAGCAGTACTTC. It translates to CASKTGDSSYEQYF.